The 21 T cell receptor beta chains below were found in one sample sequenced in a study of cytomegalovirus exposure and HLA in healthy donors (dated 2017 in TCRdb). The library was built by means of the immunoSEQ multiplex PCR assay. The multiplex PCR relied on a mix of 60 forward primers for TCR Vbeta segments and 13 reverse primers for TCR Jbeta segments. In TCRdb, the immuneACCESS table is reduced to in-frame sequences with V and J assigned. These tables do not hold every clone; where another copy was compared, an unresolved V gene accounts for under half, and the others remain unexplained. The sample yields about 120,000 clones; 81% were counted once. The leading ten clones occupy around 2% of the sample. The sequencing input was PBMCs. The receptor set was obtained from a middle-aged man in good health and CMV-seronegative.

This clone showed up just once. The junction does not match germline at one end; this may be a read error. The gene calls are TRBV4-3 and TRBJ2-1; TRBD2 matches 9 bases. Looked up from germline, CDR1 is LGHNA and CDR2 is YSLEER. This CDR3 has 17 residues. The CDR3 nucleotides read TGCGCCAGCAGCCAGGAACCGGGACTAGCATCCTACAATGGGCAGTTCTTC. Amino acids: CASSQEPGLASYNGQFF.

The rearrangement uses TRBV6-5 and TRBJ2-1; possibly TRBD1 for D (6 bases). CDR1 is MNHEY and CDR2 is SVGAGI in the germline V gene. V lost 8 bases, J lost 1 base, and 12 bases lay in between. The CDR3 runs to 14 residues. As DNA, the CDR3 is TGTGCCAGCGCGATAAGGGGGTCCTACAATGAGCAGTTCTTC. This sequence encodes CASAIRGSYNEQFF.

V gene TRBV7-3 combines with J gene TRBJ2-5; 14 positions match TRBD2. The ends lost 5 bases at V and 5 bases at J; junction bases unmatched: 7. The CDR3 totals 16 residues. The germline V gene encodes CDR1 SGHTA and CDR2 FQGTGA. DNA for the CDR3: TGTGCCAGCAGCACTGGGACTAGCGGGAGAGGCGAGACCCAGTACTTC. Encoded protein: CASSTGTSGRGETQYF. Supplemented by reference TRBV7-3 and TRBJ2-5, the full variable domain reads GAGVSQTPSNKVTEKGKYVELRCDPISGHTALYWYRQSLGQGPEFLIYFQGTGAADDSGLPNDRFFAVRPEGSVSTLKIQRTERGDSAVYLCASSTGTSGRGETQYFGPGTRLLVL.

This clone was observed a few times. V is TRBV25-1 and J is TRBJ2-7; 10 bases agree with TRBD1. V trimming: 5 bases; J trimming: 3 bases; junction bases outside the gene matches: 1. There are 13 residues in the CDR3. CDR1 is MGHDK and CDR2 is SYGVNS in the germline V gene. The CDR3 bases are TGTGCCAGCAGTCGGACAGGGGGCTACGAGCAGTACTTC. Its protein is CASSRTGGYEQYF.

The rearrangement joins TRBV19 to TRBJ2-3; D may be TRBD1 (5 bases). V lost 3 bases, J lost 0 bases, and 13 bases lay in between. Looked up from germline, CDR1 is LNHDA and CDR2 is SQIVND (reference sequence). This CDR3 spans 16 amino acids. The CDR3 reads CASSILTGTSTDTQYF. In DNA form, the CDR3 reads TGTGCCAGTAGTATTCTAACAGGCACTAGCACAGATACGCAGTATTTT. The full variable domain, in which reference TRBV19 and TRBJ2-3 provide the parts outside the CDR3, is DGGITQSPKYLFRKEGQNVTLSCEQNLNHDAMYWYRQDPGQGLRLIYYSQIVNDFQKGDIAEGYSVSREKKESFPLTVTSAQKNPTAFYLCASSILTGTSTDTQYFGPGTRLTVL.

The CDR3 region is CASSQDKRGSYEQYF. CDR3 in DNA: TGCGCCAGCAGCCAAGATAAACGGGGCTCCTACGAGCAGTACTTC. The chain joins TRBV4-3 to TRBJ2-7; possible D gene TRBD2, 5 bases. The CDR3 loop spans 15 amino acids. V was clipped by 0 bases and J by 0 bases, with 9 bases between them. Germline CDR1 is LGHNA and CDR2 is YSLEER.

CDR3 in DNA: TGTGCCAGCTCACCACCGCAGACAAGCACAGATACGCAGTATTTT. It codes for CASSPPQTSTDTQYF. This chain links TRBV18 with TRBJ2-3; D uncertain. V was shortened by 0 bases and J by 0 bases, with 7 bases between the two germline ends. This CDR3 region has 15 residues. From germline, CDR1 is KGHSH and CDR2 LQKENI.

J is TRBJ2-1 and V is TRBV7-6; 8 bases line up with TRBD2. The CDR3 runs 16 residues. V trimming: 4 bases; J trimming: 7 bases; junction bases outside the gene matches: 12. Germline V gene sequence: CDR1 SGHVS, CDR2 FNYEAQ. The CDR3 DNA is TGTGCCAGCAGCTCTTGGACCGGGAGGGCTGGGAATGAGCAGTTCTTC. It encodes CASSSWTGRAGNEQFF.

The genes are TRBV19 and TRBJ2-3; 7 nucleotides line up with TRBD2. V trimming: 3 bases; J trimming: 0 bases; junction bases outside the gene matches: 0. This CDR3 region has 14 residues. Looked up from germline, CDR1 is LNHDA and CDR2 is SQIVND (reference sequence). CDR3 coding DNA: TGTGCCAGTAGTATTAGCGGGAGCACAGATACGCAGTATTTT. It specifies CASSISGSTDTQYF.

The chain combines TRBV4-2 with TRBJ2-5; the D gene is possibly TRBD1 (6 bases). The V end lost 1 base, the J end lost 1 base, and 7 bases lay between the germline ends. CDR1 is LGHNA and CDR2 is YNFKEQ in the germline V gene. This CDR3 comprises 14 residues. The CDR3 bases are TGTGCCAGCAGCCAAGGGACAGCCCAAGAGACCCAGTACTTC. Translated: CASSQGTAQETQYF.

This chain's CDR3 is CASSLFDRVAFF. For the CDR3, the DNA is TGTGCCAGCAGCTTATTCGACAGGGTGGCTTTCTTT. V and J are TRBV7-9 and TRBJ1-1, with 7 bases identical to TRBD1. The length of the CDR3 is 12 residues. The trim removed 2 bases at V and 11 bases at J, leaving 5 bases unmatched. Germline CDR1 SEHNR, CDR2 FQNEAQ (reference sequence).

The chain recombines TRBV27 with TRBJ1-6, with D possibly being TRBD1 (6 bases). Trimming took 2 bases from V and 6 from J, leaving 8 bases between them. Germline CDR1 reads MNHEY; CDR2 reads SMNVEV (reference sequence). The CDR3 totals 14 residues. CDR3 residues: CASSLTGSNSPLHF. Here the CDR3 DNA reads TGTGCCAGCAGTTTAACAGGGAGTAATTCACCCCTCCACTTT.

This clone came up a few times. The J gene is TRBJ2-1, the V gene TRBV5-4; possible D gene TRBD2, 6 bases. Looked up from germline, CDR1 is SGHNT and CDR2 is YYREEE (reference sequence). This CDR3 has 15 residues. The V gene lost 4 bases and the J gene lost 6 bases, with 17 bases spanning the gap. CDR3 amino acids: CASSTGTPGINEQFF. The CDR3 DNA reads as TGTGCCAGCAGCACTGGGACTCCCGGGATCAATGAGCAGTTCTTC.

J is TRBJ1-1 and V is TRBV9; TRBD1 aligns across 10 bases. The CDR3 runs to 16 residues. Germline CDR1 reads SGDLS; CDR2 reads YYNGEE. Trimming took 0 bases from V and 3 from J; bases not matched to a gene: 5. In nucleotides, the CDR3 is TGTGCCAGCAGCGTAGGCGGGACAGGGGTAGACACTGAAGCTTTCTTT. Translating it yields CASSVGGTGVDTEAFF.

This clone was observed a handful of times. This chain joins TRBV19 and TRBJ1-2; D remains ambiguous. This CDR3 comprises 14 residues. Germline V lookup: CDR1 LNHDA, CDR2 SQIVND (reference sequence). Trimming removed 8 bases at V and 1 base at J, with 14 bases between. The CDR3 spells CASSRQRINYGYTF. The DNA of the CDR3 is TGTGCCAGTTCTCGGCAGCGGATTAACTATGGCTACACCTTC. The complete variable domain, with remaining parts taken from reference TRBV19 and TRBJ1-2, reads DGGITQSPKYLFRKEGQNVTLSCEQNLNHDAMYWYRQDPGQGLRLIYYSQIVNDFQKGDIAEGYSVSREKKESFPLTVTSAQKNPTAFYLCASSRQRINYGYTFGSGTRLTVV.

V gene TRBV6-5 combines with J gene TRBJ1-1; unclear D gene. V was pared by 2 bases and J by 2 bases, with 15 bases between. CDR3 length: 16 residues. The V gene's germline CDR1 is MNHEY and CDR2 SVGAGI. CDR3 protein: CASSYDPTPGNTEAFF. CDR3 nucleotide sequence: TGTGCCAGCAGTTACGACCCGACACCAGGCAACACTGAAGCTTTCTTT.

The chain uses TRBV5-1 and TRBJ1-3; 8 bases agree with TRBD1. Unmatched junction bases numbered 8, after V lost 3 bases and J lost 0 bases. Germline CDR1 reads SGHRS; CDR2 reads YFSETQ. There are 17 residues in the CDR3. CDR3 loop: CASSYGQGGSSGNTIYF. In DNA form, the CDR3 reads TGCGCCAGCAGCTATGGACAGGGAGGGAGCTCTGGAAACACCATATATTTT. Drawing the rest from reference TRBV5-1 and TRBJ1-3, the complete variable domain is KAGVTQTPRYLIKTRGQQVTLSCSPISGHRSVSWYQQTPGQGLQFLFEYFSETQRNKGNFPGRFSGRQFSNSRSEMNVSTLELGDSALYLCASSYGQGGSSGNTIYFGEGSWLTVV.

The chain employs TRBV4-1 and TRBJ2-2; no clear D gene. Trimming pared 1 base from V and 7 bases from J, leaving 4 bases between. CDR1 MGHRA and CDR2 YSYEKL come from the germline V gene. The CDR3 loop spans 12 amino acids. The CDR3 nucleotides read TGCGCCAGCAGCCAAGCTAGCGGGGAGCTGTTTTTT. This encodes CASSQASGELFF.

This chain uses TRBV21-1 with TRBJ2-1; the table names TRBD1, a call not compared with the DNA. TRBV21-1 counts as a pseudogene. CDR3 length: 15 amino acids. CDR3 sequence: CASSRPGQGAGEQFF. In nucleotides, the CDR3 is TGTGCCAGCAGCCGACCGGGACAGGGGGCAGGTGAGCAGTTCTTC.

The chain links TRBV15 to TRBJ1-5; D remains unclear. This CDR3 has 15 amino acids. Trimming shortened V by 0 bases and J by 6 bases, and 12 bases separated the two germline ends. CDR1 is LNHNV and CDR2 is YYDKDF in the germline V gene (reference sequence). CDR3 amino acids: CATSRDSPIVQPQHF. For the CDR3, the DNA is TGTGCCACCAGCAGAGATTCCCCCATAGTTCAGCCCCAGCATTTT.

The chain has TRBV7-9 and TRBJ2-5; tentative D call: TRBD2 (5 bases). The CDR3 length is 15 residues. Trimming took off 5 bases at V and 2 bases at J, with 15 bases between the two ends. Germline CDR1 is SEHNR and CDR2 is FQNEAQ (reference sequence). CDR3 bases: TGTGCCAGCAGCCTACCGCGGGTGAAACAAGAGACCCAGTACTTC. It yields the protein CASSLPRVKQETQYF.